Each of the 15 T cell receptor beta chains below was sequenced from the same sample in a study of T-cell reconstitution after alpha-beta-depleted transplantation in children. Construction of the TCRbeta library involved unique molecular identifiers. TCRdb re-called the PCR reads through MiXCR, storing one row per CDR3 protein. The sample contains hundreds of thousands of distinct CDR3 sequences, 17% of which appear only once. The sequences come from PBMCs, mostly from graft donor cells, collected 360 days after TCRalphabeta/CD19-depleted stem cell transplant. The receptors were sampled from a male patient aged 2-9 years who had a stem cell transplant for acute lymphoblastic leukemia, so the T cells may come from the graft donor.

This clonotype was counted only a few times. This sequence joins TRBV12-3 or TRBV12-4 and TRBJ2-3; 11 bases are a match to TRBD2. CDR3 length: 16 amino acids. The V segment lost 6 bases and the J segment 6 bases; nucleotides outside the gene matches: 11. CDR3 bases: TGTGCCAGCAGCCGCGCTAGCGGGGGGTTGGACGATACGCAGTATTTT. It is translated as CASSRASGGLDDTQYF.

This CDR3 reads CASRRIQGAAAFF. The CDR3 nucleotides read TGTGCCAGCAGGCGTATTCAGGGGGCGGCGGCTTTCTTT. J is TRBJ1-1 and V is TRBV6-2 or TRBV6-3; TRBD1 aligns across 8 bases. The germline V gene has CDR1 MNHEY and CDR2 SVGEGT. The CDR3 extends over 13 amino acids. V lost 6 bases and J lost 11; bases outside the gene matches: 11.

V gene TRBV12-3 or TRBV12-4 combines with J gene TRBJ2-5, with D possibly TRBD1 on 5 matching bases. Trimming stripped 6 bases from V and 5 bases from J, with 22 bases between. The CDR3 contains 16 residues. CDR3 residues: CASRTGWGPMRETQYF. In DNA form, the CDR3 reads TGTGCCAGCAGAACAGGTTGGGGTCCGATGAGGGAGACCCAGTACTTC.

The chain recombines TRBV29-1 with TRBJ2-1, with 7 nucleotides matching TRBD2. Germline assignment: CDR1 SQVTM and CDR2 ANQGSEA. After removal of 6 bases from V and 10 bases from J, the junction contained 6 bases not matched to a gene. The CDR3 covers 11 residues. DNA of the CDR3: TGCAGCGTCCCGAACGGGGGGGAGCAGTTCTTC. Its protein product is CSVPNGGEQFF.

CDR3 amino acids: CAISESGTGGTEAFF. For the CDR3, the DNA is TGTGCCATCAGTGAGTCCGGGACAGGGGGGACTGAAGCTTTCTTT. V usage is TRBV10-3 and J usage is TRBJ1-1, with 11 bases that match TRBD1. After removal of 0 bases from V and 5 bases from J, the junction contained 2 bases not matched to a gene. CDR1 and CDR2 (germline): ENHRY, SYGVKD. The CDR3 runs 15 residues.

Only a few counts were recorded for this clonotype. The chain is built from TRBV28 and TRBJ2-3; a weak D match, TRBD1 (6 bases). V lost 5 bases and J 9 bases, leaving 21 bases between the germline ends. This CDR3 has 15 residues. The germline V gene has CDR1 MDHEN and CDR2 SYDVKM. The CDR3 spells CASSTGDISLGTQYF. The CDR3 DNA sequence: TGTGCCAGCAGTACCGGGGACATTTCTTTGGGAACGCAGTATTTT.

CDR3 region: CASSTTAGRPQYF. In DNA form, the CDR3 reads TGTGCCAGCTCAACCACGGCGGGCAGACCCCAGTACTTC. J is TRBJ2-4 and V is TRBV6-2 or TRBV6-3, with a possible D match to TRBD2 (5 bases). The CDR3 covers 13 residues. Germline V gives CDR1 MNHEY, CDR2 SVGEGT. Trimming pared 8 bases from V and 13 bases from J, leaving 21 bases between.

The chain carries TRBV10-3 and TRBJ2-1; D unclear. The V end was cut by 3 bases, the J end by 0 bases, with 9 bases between. From germline, CDR1 is ENHRY and CDR2 SYGVKD. The CDR3 sequence is 15 residues long. DNA for the CDR3: TGTGCCATCAGTGATAGGGTAGCCTCCTACAATGAGCAGTTCTTC. Its protein product is CAISDRVASYNEQFF.

The chain employs TRBV12-3 or TRBV12-4 and TRBJ1-1; a possible D gene is TRBD1 (6 bases). Trimming shortened V by 6 bases and J by 7 bases, and 18 bases separated the two germline ends. This CDR3 comprises 14 residues. CDR3 sequence reads: CASSPAGGPREAFF. CDR3 nucleotides: TGTGCCAGCAGCCCCGCTGGGGGCCCTCGTGAAGCTTTCTTT.

This clonotype showed up just a few times. The rearrangement links TRBV7-2 to TRBJ2-7; TRBD2 aligns across 7 bases. The CDR3 is made up of 15 amino acids. Germline V lookup: CDR1 SGHTA, CDR2 FQGNSA. J was trimmed by 4 bases and V by 5 bases; bases with no gene match: 11. The CDR3 nucleotides are TGTGCCAGCAGCCACATGGGAGGGAGGGATTACGAGCAGTACTTC. Amino acids: CASSHMGGRDYEQYF.

This clonotype was seen a handful of times. V is TRBV7-6 and J is TRBJ1-3; D unresolved. Per the germline V gene, CDR1 is SGHVS and CDR2 is FNYEAQ. This CDR3 region has 14 residues. Between the trimmed V and J ends, which lost 5 bases and 4 bases, there was a span of 12 bases. The CDR3 DNA sequence: TGTGCCAGCAGCCCTCGGGATAGCGGAAACACCATATATTTT. This translates into CASSPRDSGNTIYF.

The J gene is TRBJ1-1, the V gene TRBV4-2, with D perhaps matching TRBD1 (6 bases). V was clipped by 4 bases and J by 0 bases, with 9 bases between them. Germline assignment: CDR1 LGHNA and CDR2 YNFKEQ. CDR3 length equals 14 residues. CDR3 bases: TGTGCCAGCAGCCCAAGGGGGATGAACACTGAAGCTTTCTTT. Its translation: CASSPRGMNTEAFF.

This chain connects TRBV28 to TRBJ2-7; 10 bases fit TRBD2. Germline trimming cut 6 bases from V and 5 bases from J; bases unmatched to any gene: 16. Germline-derived CDR1 and CDR2 are MDHEN and SYDVKM. The CDR3 covers 17 residues. CDR3 coding DNA: TGTGCCAGCAGGCTGACGTTTTCTAGCGGGAGTATCGACGAGCAGTACTTC. Translated: CASRLTFSSGSIDEQYF.

The rearrangement links TRBV20-1 to TRBJ2-1; D uncertain. The germline V gene has CDR1 DFQATT and CDR2 SNEGSKA (reference sequence). V was trimmed by 2 bases and J by 10 bases, leaving 18 bases between them. This CDR3 is 14 amino acids long. DNA for the CDR3: TGCAGTGCTAGATGGACGGTGGATCAAGGCGAGCAGTTCTTC. Amino acids: CSARWTVDQGEQFF.

This clonotype was counted only a few times. The V gene is TRBV28, the J gene TRBJ2-7; D is uncertain. This CDR3 has 14 amino acids. V dropped 0 bases and J dropped 2 bases, with 8 bases sitting between them. Germline V gene data show CDR1 as MDHEN and CDR2 as SYDVKM. The CDR3 loop is CASSLWDGTYEQYF. Here the CDR3 DNA reads TGTGCCAGCAGTTTATGGGACGGAACCTACGAGCAGTACTTC.